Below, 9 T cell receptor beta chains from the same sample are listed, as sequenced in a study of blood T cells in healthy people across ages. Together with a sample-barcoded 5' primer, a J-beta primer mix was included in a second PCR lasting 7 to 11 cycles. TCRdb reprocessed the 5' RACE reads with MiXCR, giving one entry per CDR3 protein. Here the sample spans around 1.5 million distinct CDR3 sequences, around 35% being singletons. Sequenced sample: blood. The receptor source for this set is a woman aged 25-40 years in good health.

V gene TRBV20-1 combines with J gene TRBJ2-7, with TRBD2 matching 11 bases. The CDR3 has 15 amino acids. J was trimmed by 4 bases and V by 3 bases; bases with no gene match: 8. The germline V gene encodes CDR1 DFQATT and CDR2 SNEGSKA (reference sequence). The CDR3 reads CSASPTSGEGYEQYF. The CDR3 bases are TGCAGTGCTAGTCCGACTAGCGGGGAGGGGTACGAGCAGTACTTC.

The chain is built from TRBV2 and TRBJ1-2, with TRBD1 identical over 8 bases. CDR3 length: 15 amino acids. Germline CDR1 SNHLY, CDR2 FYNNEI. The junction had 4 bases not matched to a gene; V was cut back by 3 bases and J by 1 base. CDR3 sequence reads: CASSEGTGFNYGYTF. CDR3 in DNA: TGTGCCAGCAGTGAGGGGACAGGATTTAACTATGGCTACACCTTC.

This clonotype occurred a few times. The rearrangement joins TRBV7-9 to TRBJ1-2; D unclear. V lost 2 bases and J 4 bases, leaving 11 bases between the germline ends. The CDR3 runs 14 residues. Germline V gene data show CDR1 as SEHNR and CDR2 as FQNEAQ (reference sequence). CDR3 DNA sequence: TGTGCCAGCAGCTTACCGGGTGAGGGCTATGGCTACACCTTC. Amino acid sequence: CASSLPGEGYGYTF. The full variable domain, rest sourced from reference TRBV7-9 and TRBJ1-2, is DTGVSQNPRHKITKRGQNVTFRCDPISEHNRLYWYRQTLGQGPEFLTYFQNEAQLEKSRLLSDRFSAERPKGSFSTLEIQRTEQGDSAMYLCASSLPGEGYGYTFGSGTRLTVV.

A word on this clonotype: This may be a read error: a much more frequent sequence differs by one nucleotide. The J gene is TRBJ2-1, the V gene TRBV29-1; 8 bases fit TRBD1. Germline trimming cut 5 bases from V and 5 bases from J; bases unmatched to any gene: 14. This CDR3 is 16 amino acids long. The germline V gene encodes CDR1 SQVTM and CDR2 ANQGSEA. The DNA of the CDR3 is TGCAGCGTTAGGGGATACAGGGGGTCCCCCAACAATGAGCAGTTCTTC. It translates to CSVRGYRGSPNNEQFF.

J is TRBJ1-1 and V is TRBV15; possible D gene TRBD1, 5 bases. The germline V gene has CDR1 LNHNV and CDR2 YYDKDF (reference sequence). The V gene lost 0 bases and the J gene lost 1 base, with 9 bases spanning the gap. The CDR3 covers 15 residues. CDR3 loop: CATSRDPQGNTEAFF. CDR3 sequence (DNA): TGTGCCACCAGCAGAGATCCCCAGGGGAACACTGAAGCTTTCTTT.

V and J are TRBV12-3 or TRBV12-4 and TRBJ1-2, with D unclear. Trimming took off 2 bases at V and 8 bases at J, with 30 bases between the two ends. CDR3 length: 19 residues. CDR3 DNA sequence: TGTGCCAGCAGTTTATCCCCAATCATAACCGGGCCAACCACGAAGGGCTACACCTTC. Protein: CASSLSPIITGPTTKGYTF.

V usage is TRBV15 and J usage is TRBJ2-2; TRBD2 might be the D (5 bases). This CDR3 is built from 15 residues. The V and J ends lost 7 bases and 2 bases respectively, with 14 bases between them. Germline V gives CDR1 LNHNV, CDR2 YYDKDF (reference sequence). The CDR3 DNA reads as TGTGCCACCACGCGCCTCGCGGGTAACACCGGGGAGCTGTTTTTT. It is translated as CATTRLAGNTGELFF.

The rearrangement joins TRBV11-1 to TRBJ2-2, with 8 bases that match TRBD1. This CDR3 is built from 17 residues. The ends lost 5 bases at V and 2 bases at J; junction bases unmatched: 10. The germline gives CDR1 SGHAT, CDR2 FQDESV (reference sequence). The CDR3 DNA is TGTGCCAGCAGCCAGGACAGGGTGGGGGAAAACACCGGGGAGCTGTTTTTT. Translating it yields CASSQDRVGENTGELFF.

This CDR3 is CASSPEKASGYTF. CDR3 in DNA: TGTGCCAGCAGCCCAGAGAAGGCCTCGGGCTACACCTTC. J is TRBJ1-2 and V is TRBV7-9; D gene ambiguous. The CDR3 runs 13 residues. The V end was cut by 5 bases, the J end by 8 bases, with 15 bases between. Germline loops: CDR1 SEHNR, CDR2 FQNEAQ (reference sequence).